This T cell receptor (beta chain) was identified in a study of blood T cell repertoires in COVID-19. Study summary: Acute and convalescent COVID-19 specimens originated in the United States, Italy and Spain.

V dropped 7 bases and J dropped 1 base, with 6 bases sitting between them. This CDR3 region has 12 residues. Under the authors' procedure: Reference gene primer amplification in the assay estimated nucleated cell counts. The method was immunoSEQ multiplex PCR; TCRdb's version includes in-frame clones alone and lacks a portion of them. V and J calls and clone size come straight from that table; D and trimming were deduced from the DNA. The data contain 150,000 to 200,000 clones, approximately 85% of them singletons. Participants were aged roughly 18 to 89 years from more than 20 US areas. All recovered Cohort 3 donors got two negative PCRs, got clearance, or saw symptom resolution.

The rearrangement joins TRBV12-3 or TRBV12-4 to TRBJ2-3, with unresolved D. The specimen sequenced was PBMCs or T cells enriched from blood (not recorded which). The TCR was taken from a man aged 35 to 55 who had recovered from COVID-19. The CDR3 bases are TGTGCCAGCACTACCCGCACAGATACGCAGTATTTT. This translates into CASTTRTDTQYF.